This T cell receptor (beta chain) comes out of a study of blood T cell repertoires in COVID-19. The CDR3 covers 15 residues. Losses at the gene ends were 3 bases for V and 4 bases for J; bases not matched to a gene: 5. The germline V gene has CDR1 SGHTA and CDR2 FQGNSA. This clone was found a few times. Assay: immunoSEQ multiplex PCR; the TCRdb copy retains only in-frame clones and omits some. The table lists about 86,000 clones, around 80% of them singletons. The chain couples TRBV7-2 to TRBJ1-2, with 10 positions matching TRBD1. This clonotype was obtained from an elderly woman with active or convalescent COVID-19. Sequences were obtained from peripheral blood. This CDR3 is CASSLETGGSYGYTF. CDR3 sequence (DNA): TGTGCCAGCAGCTTGGAGACAGGGGGCTCCTATGGCTACACCTTC.